Shown below are 20 T cell receptor delta chains from a single sample sequenced in a study of γδ T cells in repeated Plasmodium falciparum infection (dated by TCRdb to the early 2020s). For bulk TCR repertoire analysis, Vgamma9/Vdelta2+ and Vdelta2-negative gammadelta T cell populations were isolated by flow sorting from peripheral blood mononuclear cells. Libraries were built with multiplex PCR. The data were produced on an Illumina MiSeq. TCRdb processed the public reads again with the CATT caller, after which rows with matching DNA were combined. In this sample the table shows tens of thousands of delta-chain clones, roughly 1.6% of which occur a single time. The top ten clones comprise around 8.6% of the sample. Sequenced material: gamma-delta T cells from blood. These receptors originate from a pool of human donors (malaria-infected and uninfected, not separated).

The table lists this clone with a few counts. This likely traces to a read error, being one base from a far larger clone. The sample carries other DNA sequences with the same CDR3. The chain links TRDV1 to TRDJ1; 11 positions agree with TRDD3. In the absence of a J gene in TCRdb, the DNA was matched to germline to assign it here. Germline assignment: CDR1 TSWWSYY and CDR2 QGS. The J segment lost 2 bases and the V segment lost 9 bases, leaving 26 bases of the junction unmatched. The CDR3 spans 21 residues. The CDR3 nucleotides are TGTGCTCTGACCCCAAACCCTTACTGTGATCTACTGGGGGATAAGACCGATAAACTCATCTTT. Translation: CALTPNPYCDLLGDKTDKLIF.

Points on this clone: One base separates it from a far larger clone, so it is likely a read error. Within the sample, other DNA sequences also encode this same CDR3. The V gene call is TRDV1, and the J gene call is absent; the table's D call, TRDD3, was not checked against the DNA. The CDR3 has 21 residues. Germline V gene lookup returns CDR1 TSWWSYY and CDR2 QGS. CDR3 sequence (DNA): TGTGCTCTTGGGGTTGGCCTTCCTGTGGATCACTGGGGGGTCCCGACCGATAAACTTATCTTT. This codes for CALGVGLPVDHWGVPTDKLIF.

This clone was counted only a few times. TCRdb assigns this DNA the protein of a much larger clone, which departs from its translation at residue 13; this likely reflects a read error, and the protein shown comes from translating the DNA. The J gene went uncalled, whereas the V gene is TRDV1; TRDD3, the table's D call, was not compared with the DNA. The germline V gene encodes CDR1 TSWWSYY and CDR2 QGS. This CDR3 contains 16 residues. CDR3 nucleotide sequence: TGTGCTCTTGGGGAGAAACTACGGGCCCTCCTTATAACCCTCATCTTT. Encoded protein: CALGEKLRALLITLIF.

This clone was picked up many times. The chain recombines TRAV38-2/DV8 with TRDJ1, with unresolved D. The ends were cut back, 0 bases at V and 2 bases at J, with 11 bases in the middle. In germline, CDR1 is TSESDYY, CDR2 QEAYKQQN. The CDR3 has 15 amino acids. In nucleotides, the CDR3 is TGTGCTTATAGGAGCGCGAGGCCCAAAACCGATAAACTCATCTTT. It specifies CAYRSARPKTDKLIF.

About this clone itself: A far larger clone is off by one base, so a read error is likely. Other DNA sequences in the sample encode the same CDR3. The genes are TRDV2 and TRDJ1; TRDD3 matches 10 bases. The J gene is absent in TCRdb and was assigned here via DNA matching to germline. Unmatched junction bases numbered 30, after V lost 5 bases and J lost 1 base. CDR1 and CDR2 (germline): GEAIGNYY, EKD. The CDR3 totals 23 residues. CDR3 sequence: CACGKHFLMRGIRSRGCTDKLIF. CDR3 nucleotide sequence: TGTGCCTGTGGCAAGCACTTCCTAATGAGGGGGATACGCTCCCGGGGTTGCACCGATAAACTCATCTTT.

This clone has ten or more counts. Other nucleotide sequences in the sample specify the same CDR3. V gene TRDV1 combines with J gene TRDJ1, with a possible D match to TRDD3 (7 bases). Germline V CDR1 and CDR2: TSWWSYY, QGS. The CDR3 spans 25 residues. V lost 5 bases to trimming and J lost 0 bases, with 43 bases between them. CDR3 protein: CALGSVLNLPSSYWGLSGYTDKLIF. The DNA of the CDR3 is TGTGCTCTTGGGTCTGTTCTCAATCTTCCTTCTTCGTACTGGGGACTCTCGGGGTACACCGATAAACTCATCTTT.

In regard to this clone: This DNA's translation and the protein TCRdb lists, from a much larger clone, do not match at residue 11, likely due to a read error; the protein shown is translated from the DNA. The rearrangement uses TRDV1 and TRDJ1; possibly TRDD3 for D (5 bases). TCRdb leaves out the J gene; it was filled in here by matching the DNA to germline. The CDR3 consists of 17 residues. Germline-derived CDR1 and CDR2 are TSWWSYY and QGS. V gave up 0 bases and J gave up 7 bases, with 21 bases separating them. The CDR3 is CALGELRPGGDHFKLIF. Written as DNA, the CDR3 is TGTGCTCTTGGGGAACTCAGGCCCGGCGGGGACCACTTTAAACTCATCTTT.

This clone occurred a few times. TCRdb assigns this DNA the protein of a much larger clone, which departs from its translation at residue 6; this likely reflects a read error, and the protein shown comes from translating the DNA. The V call is TRDV3, the J call TRDJ1; D not resolved. V lost 2 bases to trimming and J lost 6 bases, with 16 bases between them. The CDR3 has 13 residues. The V gene's germline CDR1 is TVYSNPD and CDR2 GDNSRS (reference sequence). The CDR3, as DNA: TGTGCCTTTTCCGGCATTTCCGCGAATAAACTCATCTTT. Residues: CAFSGISANKLIF.

For this clone: TCRdb attributes to this sequence the protein of a much larger clone, which differs from the DNA translation at residue 10; a read error is likely, and the protein displayed is translated from the DNA. The rearrangement uses TRDV1 and TRDJ1; D could derive from TRDD2 or TRDD3 (6 bases each). V dropped 4 bases and J dropped 0 bases, with 30 bases sitting between them. The CDR3 is made up of 21 amino acids. From germline, CDR1 is TSWWSYY and CDR2 QGS. For the CDR3, the DNA is TGTGCTCTTGGGGTCCATCCTACCCAACAGTGTGTGGGGGTCAACACCGATAAACTCATCTTT. Its protein is CALGVHPTQQCVGVNTDKLIF.

The sample holds a few counts of this clone. A far larger clone is off by one base, so a read error is likely. Different DNA sequences within this sample yield the same CDR3. CDR3 sequence (DNA): TGTGCCTGTGATCCTCTTCAATCCGTTGGATACTTAAACACCGATAAACTCATCTTC. Translating gives CACDPLQSVGYLNTDKLIF. The V gene corresponds to TRDV2; no J gene was called; TRDD3, the D gene given by the table, was not confirmed from the DNA. The CDR3 has 19 amino acids. From germline, CDR1 is GEAIGNYY and CDR2 EKD.

This clone was detected many times. This chain uses TRDV1 with TRDJ1; TRDD3 matches 8 bases. The CDR3 has 19 amino acids. In germline, CDR1 is TSWWSYY, CDR2 QGS. V was pared by 0 bases and J by 0 bases, with 12 bases of the junction left unmatched. CDR3 nucleotide sequence: TGTGCTCTTGGGGAACTTCCGTCCTACGACTGGGGGTACACCGATAAACTCATCTTT. This codes for CALGELPSYDWGYTDKLIF.

This clone was found many times. The chain joins TRDV1 to TRDJ1; 9 positions agree with TRDD3. The CDR3 is made up of 17 amino acids. The J segment lost 7 bases and the V segment lost 7 bases, leaving 19 bases of the junction unmatched. Germline loops: CDR1 TSWWSYY, CDR2 QGS. CDR3 sequence reads: CALVPSLGDEDLSKLIF. The CDR3 DNA is TGTGCTCTTGTTCCCAGCCTGGGGGATGAGGACCTCTCTAAACTCATCTTT.

This clone came up a few times. The protein given by TCRdb reflects a much larger clone and differs at residue 15 from this DNA's translation, likely from a read error; the protein shown is the DNA's translation. The chain links TRDV1 to TRDJ1; TRDD2 matches at 8 bases. The J gene comes from matching the DNA to germline here; TCRdb lacks it. V lost 4 bases to trimming and J lost 1 base; unmatched junction nucleotides: 23. The V gene's germline CDR1 is TSWWSYY and CDR2 QGS. The CDR3 contains 21 residues. CDR3 nucleotide sequence: TGTGCTCTTGGGGTCCTACTTCCTACGCATGGACCGGGGGGTCCCACCGATAAACTCATCTTT. It translates to CALGVLLPTHGPGGPTDKLIF.

This clone has at least ten counts. An end of the junction differs from the germline gene, which may be a read error. The same CDR3 is also encoded by other DNA sequences in this sample. The chain is built from TRDV1 and TRDJ1; 7 bases match TRDD3. Per the germline V gene, CDR1 is TSWWSYY and CDR2 is QGS. This CDR3 is 20 amino acids long. The CDR3 loop reads CALGEWGRSWARLRADKLIF. The CDR3 DNA follows: TGTGCTCTTGGGGAATGGGGGAGGTCCTGGGCCCGACTCAGAGCCGATAAACTCATCTTC.

This clone was observed a few times. A read error likely explains why the TCRdb protein, taken from a much larger clone, differs from this DNA's translation at residue 17; the protein shown is translated from the DNA. No J gene was named, though the V gene is TRDV1; the table's D call TRDD3 went unverified against the DNA. There are 19 residues in the CDR3. CDR1 is TSWWSYY and CDR2 is QGS in the germline V gene. CDR3 in DNA: TGTGCTCTTGGGGACAATAAATTTCGCTGTTCCCCGTACACCGATAAACCCATCTTT. Translation gives CALGDNKFRCSPYTDKPIF.

Remarks on this clone: With only one base between it and a far larger clone, this is likely a read error. The sample carries other DNA sequences with the same CDR3. This chain links TRDV1 with TRDJ1, with D perhaps matching TRDD3 (6 bases). Here the J gene was assigned by germline matching of the DNA, as TCRdb has none. The V end was cut by 4 bases, the J end by 2 bases, with 17 bases between. Germline V gene data show CDR1 as TSWWSYY and CDR2 as QGS. This CDR3 region has 16 residues. The CDR3 is CALGANRGGNTDKLIF. The DNA for the CDR3 is TGTGCTCTTGGGGCTAACCGGGGGGGAAATACCGATAAACTCATCTTT.

This clone came up many times. The protein in TCRdb stems from a much larger clone and differs at residue 17 from this DNA's translation, likely a read error; here the protein is translated from the DNA. The chain joins TRDV1 to TRDJ1; a possible D gene is TRDD3 (6 bases). CDR3 length: 18 residues. CDR1 is TSWWSYY, CDR2 QGS, per germline. The CDR3 reads CALGKISGGWRYTDKLTF. In DNA, the CDR3 is TGTGCTCTTGGGAAAATAAGTGGGGGGTGGCGGTACACCGATAAACTCACCTTT.

To note about this clone: TCRdb pairs this DNA with a much larger clone's protein that differs at residue 3, likely a read error; the protein shown was translated from the DNA. Here the CDR3 reads CAFGDDHWGILTDKLIF. CDR3 bases: TGTGCTTTTGGGGACGACCACTGGGGGATACTCACCGATAAACTCATCTTT. V gene TRDV1 combines with J gene TRDJ1; 12 bases match TRDD3. The J gene is absent in TCRdb and was assigned here via DNA matching to germline. Per the germline V gene, CDR1 is TSWWSYY and CDR2 is QGS. CDR3 length: 17 amino acids.

As to this clone: For this DNA, TCRdb reports the protein of a much larger clone, which diverges at residue 4, most likely from a read error; the protein presented here is translated directly from the DNA. The gene calls are TRDV1 and TRDJ1; TRDD3 matches 9 bases. This CDR3 has 23 amino acids. J gave up 4 bases and V 7 bases, and 34 bases lay outside the gene matches. Germline CDR1 TSWWSYY, CDR2 QGS. In nucleotides, the CDR3 is TGTGCTCTTGTCCCATTACCCAGCCGCAAAGCCTACGAGCTGGGGATACGCGTCGATAAACTCATCTTT. Its translation: CALVPLPSRKAYELGIRVDKLIF.

As for this clone: For this DNA, TCRdb reports the protein of a much larger clone, which diverges at residue 6, most likely from a read error; the protein presented here is translated directly from the DNA. The rearrangement links TRDV1 to TRDJ1; 10 bases align to TRDD3. With 2 bases clipped from V and 1 base from J, the junction kept 13 bases outside the gene matches. Germline lookup yields CDR1 TSWWSYY and CDR2 QGS. CDR3 length: 19 amino acids. CDR3 in DNA: TGTGCTCTTGGGGAAGGGCCCCCTATCTGGGGGATATGCACCGATAAACTCATCTTT. Translated: CALGEGPPIWGICTDKLIF.